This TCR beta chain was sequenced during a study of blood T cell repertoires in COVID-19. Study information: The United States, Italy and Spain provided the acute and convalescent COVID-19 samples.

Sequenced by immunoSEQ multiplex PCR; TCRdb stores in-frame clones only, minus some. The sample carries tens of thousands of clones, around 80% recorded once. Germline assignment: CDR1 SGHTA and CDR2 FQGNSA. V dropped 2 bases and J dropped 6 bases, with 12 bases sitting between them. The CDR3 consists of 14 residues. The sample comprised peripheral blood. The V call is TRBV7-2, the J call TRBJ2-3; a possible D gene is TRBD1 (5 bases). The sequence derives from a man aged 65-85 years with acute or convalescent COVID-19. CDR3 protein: CASSLLGVGDTQYF. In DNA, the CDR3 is TGTGCCAGCAGCTTACTAGGGGTTGGCGATACGCAGTATTTT.